This T cell receptor (beta chain) was found in a study of blood T cell repertoires in COVID-19. The wider study: Samples representing acute and convalescent COVID-19 were sourced from the United States, Italy and Spain. T cells, B-cell-depleted T cells, or PBMCs supplied cDNA or gDNA.

Germline V gene lookup returns CDR1 GTSNPN and CDR2 SVGIG (reference sequence). V shed 0 bases and J shed 9 bases, with 18 bases lying between them. The CDR3 is 16 amino acids. How the authors handled the data: Reference gene primer amplification in the assay estimated nucleated cell counts. Sequencing used immunoSEQ multiplex PCR; TCRdb keeps in-frame clones, though not all of them. D and trimming were read from the DNA, whereas the V and J calls and clone size are those reported in that table. The data show about 88,000 clones, 91% seen once. The source is a human donor with active COVID-19. The donor label of this sample is uncertain. The chain links TRBV30 to TRBJ1-6, with D uncertain. The specimen sequenced was peripheral blood. CDR3 DNA: TGTGCCTGGAGTGTGGGATTCGGACGGGATATTTCACCCCTCCACTTT. Translated: CAWSVGFGRDISPLHF.